This T cell receptor (beta chain) comes out of a study of shared clonotypes between healthy human individuals. Germline CDR1 and CDR2: MNHEY and SMNVEV (reference sequence). V dropped 5 bases and J dropped 3 bases, with 20 bases sitting between them. The CDR3 contains 16 residues. Naive CD8 cells comprised CD45RO-negative, CCR7-positively selected cells, excluding terminally differentiated effector memory CD45RA+ cells. Comments on this clone: What it binds is unknown.

Whole-study findings and limits: What naive subsets generally showed was a larger estimated richness than memory subsets showed.

Genomic DNA per cell subset filled all wells of several immunoSEQ plates. When replicate PCRs were run on sorted subsets, they used 150 to 250 ng DNA, about 30,000 T cell genomes. Profiling relied on immunoSEQ multiplex PCR, and the TCRdb table lists in-frame clones only, not all of them. Of about 580,000 clones in the sample, nearly 98% are singletons; the top ten hold approximately 0.3%. Specimen: naive CD8+ T cells sorted from blood. The genes are TRBV27 and TRBJ2-7; no clear D gene. The source is a man aged 25-45 years in good health. This chain's CDR3 is CASSISVGLMDYEQYF. The CDR3 DNA reads TGTGCCAGCAGTATTAGTGTGGGCCTTATGGACTACGAGCAGTACTTC.